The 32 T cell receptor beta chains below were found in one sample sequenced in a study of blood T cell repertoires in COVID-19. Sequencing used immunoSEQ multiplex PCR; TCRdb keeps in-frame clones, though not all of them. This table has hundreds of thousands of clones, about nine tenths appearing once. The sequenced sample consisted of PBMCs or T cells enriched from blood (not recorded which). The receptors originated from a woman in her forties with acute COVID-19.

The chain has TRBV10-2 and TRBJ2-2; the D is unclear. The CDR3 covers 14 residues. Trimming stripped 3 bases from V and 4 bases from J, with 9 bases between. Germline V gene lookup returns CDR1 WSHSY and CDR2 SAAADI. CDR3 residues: CASSDLLPTGELFF. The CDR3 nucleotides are TGCGCCAGCAGTGATTTACTCCCCACCGGGGAGCTGTTTTTT.

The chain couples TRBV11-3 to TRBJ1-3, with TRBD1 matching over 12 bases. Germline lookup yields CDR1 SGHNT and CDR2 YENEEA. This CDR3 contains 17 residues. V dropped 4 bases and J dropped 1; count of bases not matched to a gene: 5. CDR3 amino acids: CASSYSGQGASGNTIYF. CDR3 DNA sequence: TGTGCCAGCAGCTATTCGGGACAGGGGGCTTCTGGAAACACCATATATTTT.

DNA for the CDR3: TGTGCCAGTAGTATTCTATTCCCTAGCGGGTTTTTACCTTCCTACAATGAGCAGTTCTTC. Translated, it gives CASSILFPSGFLPSYNEQFF. This chain links TRBV19 with TRBJ2-1; 8 bases match TRBD2. Germline V gene data show CDR1 as LNHDA and CDR2 as SQIVND (reference sequence). V shed 3 bases and J 1 base; nucleotides not matched to a gene: 17. The CDR3 runs to 20 residues. Supplemented by reference TRBV19 and TRBJ2-1, the full variable domain reads DGGITQSPKYLFRKEGQNVTLSCEQNLNHDAMYWYRQDPGQGLRLIYYSQIVNDFQKGDIAEGYSVSREKKESFPLTVTSAQKNPTAFYLCASSILFPSGFLPSYNEQFFGPGTRLTVL.

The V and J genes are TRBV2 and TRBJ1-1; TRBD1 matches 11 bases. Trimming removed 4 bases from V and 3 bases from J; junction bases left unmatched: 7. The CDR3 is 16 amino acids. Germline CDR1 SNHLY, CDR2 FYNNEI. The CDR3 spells CASSGRTGGADTEAFF. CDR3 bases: TGTGCCAGCAGTGGTCGGACAGGGGGCGCGGACACTGAAGCTTTCTTT.

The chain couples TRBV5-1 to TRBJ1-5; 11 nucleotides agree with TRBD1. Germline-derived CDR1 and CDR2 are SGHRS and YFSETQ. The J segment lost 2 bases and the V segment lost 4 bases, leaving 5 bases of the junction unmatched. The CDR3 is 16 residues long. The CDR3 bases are TGCGCCAGCAGCACCGGGACAGGGGGGGGCAATCAGCCCCAGCATTTT. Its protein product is CASSTGTGGGNQPQHF.

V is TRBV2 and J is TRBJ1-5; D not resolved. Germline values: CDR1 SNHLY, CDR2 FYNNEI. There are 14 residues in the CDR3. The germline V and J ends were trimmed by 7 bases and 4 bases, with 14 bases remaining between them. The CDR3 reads CASTLGRENQPQHF. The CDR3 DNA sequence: TGTGCCAGCACTCTGGGGAGGGAGAATCAGCCCCAGCATTTT.

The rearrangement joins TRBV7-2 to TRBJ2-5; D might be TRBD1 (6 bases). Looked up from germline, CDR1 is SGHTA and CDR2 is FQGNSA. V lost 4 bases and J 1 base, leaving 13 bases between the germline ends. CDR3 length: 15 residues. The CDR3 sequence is CASSSWGQVQETQYF. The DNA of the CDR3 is TGTGCCAGCAGCTCATGGGGGCAAGTCCAAGAGACCCAGTACTTC. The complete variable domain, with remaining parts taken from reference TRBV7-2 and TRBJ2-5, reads GAGVSQSPSNKVTEKGKDVELRCDPISGHTALYWYRQSLGQGLEFLIYFQGNSAPDKSGLPSDRFSAERTGGSVSTLTIQRTQQEDSAVYLCASSSWGQVQETQYFGPGTRLLVL.

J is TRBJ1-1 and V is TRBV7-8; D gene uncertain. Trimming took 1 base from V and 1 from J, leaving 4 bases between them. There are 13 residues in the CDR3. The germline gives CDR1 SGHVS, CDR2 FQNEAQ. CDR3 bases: TGTGCCAGCAGCTTAGACAGGAACACTGAAGCTTTCTTT. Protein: CASSLDRNTEAFF.

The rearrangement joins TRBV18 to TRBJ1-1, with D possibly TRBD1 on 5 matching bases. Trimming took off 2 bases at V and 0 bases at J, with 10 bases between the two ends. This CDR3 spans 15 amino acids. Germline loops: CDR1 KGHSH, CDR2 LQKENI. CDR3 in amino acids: CASSPDQGLNTEAFF. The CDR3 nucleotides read TGTGCCAGCTCACCAGACCAGGGCTTGAACACTGAAGCTTTCTTT.

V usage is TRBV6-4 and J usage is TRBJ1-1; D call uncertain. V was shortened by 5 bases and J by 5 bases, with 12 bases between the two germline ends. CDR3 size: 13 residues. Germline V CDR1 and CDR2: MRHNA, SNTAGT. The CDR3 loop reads CASSSMSHTEAFF. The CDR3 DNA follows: TGTGCCAGCAGTAGCATGAGTCATACTGAAGCTTTCTTT.

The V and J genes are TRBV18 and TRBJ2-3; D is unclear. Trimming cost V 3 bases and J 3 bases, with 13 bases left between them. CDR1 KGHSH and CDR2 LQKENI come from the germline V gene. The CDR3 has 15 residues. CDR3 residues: CASSPVLGATDTQYF. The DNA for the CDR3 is TGTGCCAGCTCACCTGTTTTAGGAGCGACAGATACGCAGTATTTT.

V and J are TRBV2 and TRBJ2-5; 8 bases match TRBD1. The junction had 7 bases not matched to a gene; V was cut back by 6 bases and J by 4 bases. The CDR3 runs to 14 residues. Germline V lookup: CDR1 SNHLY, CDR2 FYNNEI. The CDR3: CASSQQGVGETQYF. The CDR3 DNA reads TGTGCCAGCAGCCAACAGGGGGTGGGAGAGACCCAGTACTTC.

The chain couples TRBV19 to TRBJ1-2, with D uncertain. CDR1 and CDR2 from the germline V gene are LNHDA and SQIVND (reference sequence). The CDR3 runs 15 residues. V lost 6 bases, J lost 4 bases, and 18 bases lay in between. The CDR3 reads CASSRRGVLGYGYTF. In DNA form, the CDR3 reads TGTGCCAGTAGCAGACGGGGAGTTTTGGGCTATGGCTACACCTTC.

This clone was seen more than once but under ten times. The CDR3: CASSGQDYGYTF. The CDR3 DNA is TGTGCCAGCAGTGGACAAGACTATGGCTACACCTTC. V is TRBV12-3 or TRBV12-4 and J is TRBJ1-2; tentatively, D is TRBD1 (5 bases). Trimming removed 5 bases at V and 3 bases at J, with 7 bases between. This CDR3 has 12 amino acids.

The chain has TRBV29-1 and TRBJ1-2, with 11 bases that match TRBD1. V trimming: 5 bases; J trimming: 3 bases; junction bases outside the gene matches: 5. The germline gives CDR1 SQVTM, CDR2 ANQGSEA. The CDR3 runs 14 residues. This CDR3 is CSVQGDRGYYGYTF. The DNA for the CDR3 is TGCAGCGTTCAAGGGGACAGGGGGTACTATGGCTACACCTTC.

CDR3 sequence reads: CASSTQYFPGQGAGSNQPQHF. The CDR3 DNA is TGTGCCAGCAGCACGCAATATTTTCCGGGACAGGGGGCGGGGAGCAATCAGCCCCAGCATTTT. The V and J genes are TRBV7-9 and TRBJ1-5, with 12 bases fitting TRBD1. The CDR3 has 21 residues. J gave up 1 base and V 5 bases, and 18 bases lay outside the gene matches. Germline CDR1 SEHNR, CDR2 FQNEAQ (reference sequence).

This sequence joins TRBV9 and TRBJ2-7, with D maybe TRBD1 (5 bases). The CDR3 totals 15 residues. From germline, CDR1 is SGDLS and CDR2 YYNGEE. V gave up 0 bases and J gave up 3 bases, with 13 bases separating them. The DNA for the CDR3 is TGTGCCAGCAGCGTAGGACAGACTCCCCGCTACGAGCAGTACTTC. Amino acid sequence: CASSVGQTPRYEQYF.

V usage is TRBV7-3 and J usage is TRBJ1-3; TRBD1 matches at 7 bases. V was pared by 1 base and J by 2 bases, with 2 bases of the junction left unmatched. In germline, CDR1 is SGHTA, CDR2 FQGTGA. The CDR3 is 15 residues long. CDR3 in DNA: TGTGCCAGCAGCTTAAGAGGGGGCCCTGGAAACACCATATATTTT. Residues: CASSLRGGPGNTIYF.

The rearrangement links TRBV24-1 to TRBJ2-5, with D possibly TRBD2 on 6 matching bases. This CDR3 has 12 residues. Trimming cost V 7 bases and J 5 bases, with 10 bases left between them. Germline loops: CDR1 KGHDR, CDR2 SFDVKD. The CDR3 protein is CATSGSTETQYF. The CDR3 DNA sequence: TGTGCCACCAGCGGGAGTACGGAGACCCAGTACTTC.

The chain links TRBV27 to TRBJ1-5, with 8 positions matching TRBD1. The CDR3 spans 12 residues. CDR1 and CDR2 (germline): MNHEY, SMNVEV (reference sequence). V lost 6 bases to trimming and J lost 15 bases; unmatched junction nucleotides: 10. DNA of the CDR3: TGTGCCAGCAGCGGACAGGGCCCGGAATGGCATTTT. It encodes CASSGQGPEWHF.

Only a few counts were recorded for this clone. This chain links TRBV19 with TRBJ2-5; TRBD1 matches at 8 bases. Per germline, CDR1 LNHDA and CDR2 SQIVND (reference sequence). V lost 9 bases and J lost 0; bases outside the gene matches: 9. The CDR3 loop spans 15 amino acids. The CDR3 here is CASSIGTGHQETQYF. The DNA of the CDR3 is TGTGCCAGCTCTATCGGGACAGGACACCAAGAGACCCAGTACTTC.

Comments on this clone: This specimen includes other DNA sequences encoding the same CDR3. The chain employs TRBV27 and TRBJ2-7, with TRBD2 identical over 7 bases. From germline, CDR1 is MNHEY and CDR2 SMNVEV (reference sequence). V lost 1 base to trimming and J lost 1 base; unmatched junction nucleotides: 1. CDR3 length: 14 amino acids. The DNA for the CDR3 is TGTGCCAGCAGTTTATTGGGGGGGTCCTACGAGCAGTACTTC. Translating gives CASSLLGGSYEQYF.

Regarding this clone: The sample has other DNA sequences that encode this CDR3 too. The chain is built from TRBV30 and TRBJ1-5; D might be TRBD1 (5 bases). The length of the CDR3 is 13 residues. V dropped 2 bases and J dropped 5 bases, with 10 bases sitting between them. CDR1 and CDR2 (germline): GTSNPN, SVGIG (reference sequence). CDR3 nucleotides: TGTGCCTGGAGTCTCCAGGGTGATCAGCCCCAGCATTTT. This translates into CAWSLQGDQPQHF.

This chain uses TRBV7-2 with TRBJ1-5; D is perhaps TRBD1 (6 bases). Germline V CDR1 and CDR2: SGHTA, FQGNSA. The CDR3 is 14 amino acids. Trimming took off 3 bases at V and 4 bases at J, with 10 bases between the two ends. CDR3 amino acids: CASSLTGINQPQHF. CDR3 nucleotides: TGTGCCAGCAGCTTGACAGGAATAAATCAGCCCCAGCATTTT.

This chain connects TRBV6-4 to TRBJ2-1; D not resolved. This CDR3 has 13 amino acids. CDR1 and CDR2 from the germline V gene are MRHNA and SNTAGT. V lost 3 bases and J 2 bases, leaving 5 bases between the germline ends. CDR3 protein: CASSDGPYNEQFF. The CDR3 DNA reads TGTGCCAGCAGTGATGGGCCCTACAATGAGCAGTTCTTC.

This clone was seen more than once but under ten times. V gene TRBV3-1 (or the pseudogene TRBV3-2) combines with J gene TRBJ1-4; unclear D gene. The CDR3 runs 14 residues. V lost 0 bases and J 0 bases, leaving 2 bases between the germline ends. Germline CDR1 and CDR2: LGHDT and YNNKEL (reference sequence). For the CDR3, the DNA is TGTGCCAGCAGCCAAGATACAACTAATGAAAAACTGTTTTTT. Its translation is CASSQDTTNEKLFF.

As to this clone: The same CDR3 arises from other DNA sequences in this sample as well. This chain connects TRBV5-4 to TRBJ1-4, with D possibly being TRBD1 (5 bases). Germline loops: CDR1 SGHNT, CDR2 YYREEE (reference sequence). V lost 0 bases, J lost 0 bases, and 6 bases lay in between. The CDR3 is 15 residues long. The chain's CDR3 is CASSLGGATNEKLFF. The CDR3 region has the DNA TGTGCCAGCAGCTTGGGGGGGGCAACTAATGAAAAACTGTTTTTT.

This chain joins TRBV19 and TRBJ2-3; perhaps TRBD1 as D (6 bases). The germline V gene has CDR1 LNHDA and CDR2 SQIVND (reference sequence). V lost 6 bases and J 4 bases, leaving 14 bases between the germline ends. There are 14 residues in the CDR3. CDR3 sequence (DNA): TGTGCCAGTAGACCGGGACAACTCTCAGATACGCAGTATTTT. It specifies CASRPGQLSDTQYF.

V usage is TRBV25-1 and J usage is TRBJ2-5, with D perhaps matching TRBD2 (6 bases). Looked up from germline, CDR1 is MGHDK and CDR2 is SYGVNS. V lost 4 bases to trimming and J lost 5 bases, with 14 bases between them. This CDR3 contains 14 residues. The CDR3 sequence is CASSGRLEVETQYF. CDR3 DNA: TGTGCCAGCAGTGGAAGACTAGAAGTCGAGACCCAGTACTTC. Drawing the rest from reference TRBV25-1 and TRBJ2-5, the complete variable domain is EADIYQTPRYLVIGTGKKITLECSQTMGHDKMYWYQQDPGMELHLIHYSYGVNSTEKGDLSSESTVSRIRTEHFPLTLESARPSHTSQYLCASSGRLEVETQYFGPGTRLLVL.

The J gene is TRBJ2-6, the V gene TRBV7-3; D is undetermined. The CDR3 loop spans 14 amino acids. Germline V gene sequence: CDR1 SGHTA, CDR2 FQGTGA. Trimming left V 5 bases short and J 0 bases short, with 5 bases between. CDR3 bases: TGTGCCAGCAGCCCCTCCTCTGGGGCCAACGTCCTGACTTTC. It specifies CASSPSSGANVLTF.

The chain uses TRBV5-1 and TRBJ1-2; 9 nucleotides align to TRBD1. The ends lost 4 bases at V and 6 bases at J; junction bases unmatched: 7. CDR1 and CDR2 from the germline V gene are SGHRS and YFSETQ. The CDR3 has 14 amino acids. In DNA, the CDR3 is TGCGCCAGCAGCATCCGACAGGGGGTTGATGGCTACACCTTC. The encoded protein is CASSIRQGVDGYTF.

CDR3 coding DNA: TGTGCCAGCAGCGGATGGACAGGGGTGGATCAGCCCCAGCATTTT. Translating it yields CASSGWTGVDQPQHF. The rearrangement joins TRBV7-8 to TRBJ1-5, with 9 positions matching TRBD1. With V trimmed by 5 bases and J by 5 bases, 7 bases remained unmatched. Looked up from germline, CDR1 is SGHVS and CDR2 is FQNEAQ. The CDR3 consists of 15 residues.